Shown below are 20 T cell receptor beta chains from a single sample sequenced in a study of graft-versus-host responses after intestinal transplantation. No cognate antigen is known for these TCRs. TCRdb's table, derived via immunoSEQ multiplex PCR, lists solely in-frame clones and lacks some. Of tens of thousands of clones in the sample, approximately 92% were seen once. The material sequenced was unstimulated CD8+ T cells sorted from spleen or lymph node cells, taken before intestinal transplant. These receptor sequences come from a human donor who received an intestinal transplant.

The rearrangement uses TRBV2 and TRBJ2-1, with D unclear. Germline assignment: CDR1 SNHLY and CDR2 FYNNEI. The CDR3 has 12 amino acids. The V end was cut by 6 bases, the J end by 7 bases, with 10 bases between. The CDR3 reads CASSPARNEQFF. Here the CDR3 DNA reads TGTGCCAGCAGCCCGGCGAGGAATGAGCAGTTCTTC.

The chain recombines TRBV6-4 with TRBJ2-3; the D gene is possibly TRBD2 (7 bases). Between the trimmed V and J ends, which lost 4 bases and 0 bases, there was a span of 14 bases. Germline assignment: CDR1 MRHNA and CDR2 SNTAGT. The CDR3 spans 16 residues. The CDR3 DNA reads as TGTGCCAGCAGTGCGTTCGGGGGGCCCAGCACAGATACGCAGTATTTT. Protein: CASSAFGGPSTDTQYF.

CDR3 DNA sequence: TGCGCCAGCAGCTTGGGAGGACAGGGTATATACGAGCAGTACTTC. Its translation is CASSLGGQGIYEQYF. V and J are TRBV5-1 and TRBJ2-7; 8 positions match TRBD1. V lost 0 bases to trimming and J lost 4 bases; unmatched junction nucleotides: 6. CDR3 length equals 15 residues. The germline gives CDR1 SGHRS, CDR2 YFSETQ.

The chain links TRBV7-9 to TRBJ1-1; weak D call: TRBD1 (5 bases). Trimming pared 0 bases from V and 2 bases from J, leaving 16 bases between. The CDR3 loop spans 17 amino acids. Germline assignment: CDR1 SEHNR and CDR2 FQNEAQ (reference sequence). CDR3: CASSLAPQGPSNTEAFF. The DNA for the CDR3 is TGTGCCAGCAGCTTAGCTCCCCAGGGCCCTTCCAACACTGAAGCTTTCTTT.

J is TRBJ1-2 and V is TRBV6-5; D unresolved. This CDR3 is 14 amino acids long. CDR1 and CDR2 (germline): MNHEY, SVGAGI. Trimming took 8 bases from V and 1 from J, leaving 14 bases between them. The CDR3 DNA is TGTGCCAGCCAGCCCCTTGAGGGTAACTATGGCTACACCTTC. Its translation: CASQPLEGNYGYTF.

The chain employs TRBV4-3 and TRBJ1-4; 9 bases map to TRBD1. CDR1 and CDR2 from the germline V gene are LGHNA and YSLEER. V dropped 5 bases and J dropped 7; count of bases not matched to a gene: 11. This CDR3 comprises 16 residues. DNA for the CDR3: TGCGCCAGCAGCGTGAAGTCGGGGACAGGGAGTGAAAAACTGTTTTTT. Protein product: CASSVKSGTGSEKLFF.

V usage is TRBV10-3 and J usage is TRBJ1-1; no firm D call. CDR3 length: 13 residues. Trimming stripped 3 bases from V and 7 bases from J, with 12 bases between. The germline V gene encodes CDR1 ENHRY and CDR2 SYGVKD. The CDR3 DNA reads TGTGCCATCAGTGAAAAACGCCACTATGAAGCTTTCTTT. This sequence encodes CAISEKRHYEAFF.

The chain carries TRBV5-1 and TRBJ2-1; D uncertain. In germline, CDR1 is SGHRS, CDR2 YFSETQ. The CDR3 is 10 amino acids. V gave up 6 bases and J gave up 7 bases, with 5 bases separating them. The CDR3 DNA reads as TGCGCCAGCAACGGGAATGAGCAGTTCTTC. Translation: CASNGNEQFF.

A few counts support this clone. The rearrangement links TRBV2 to TRBJ1-2; D gene uncertain. This CDR3 region has 13 residues. V was shortened by 0 bases and J by 3 bases, with 5 bases between the two germline ends. CDR1 and CDR2 from the germline V gene are SNHLY and FYNNEI. The CDR3 spells CASSEAGDYGYTF. The CDR3 region has the DNA TGTGCCAGCAGTGAAGCGGGAGACTATGGCTACACCTTC.

This chain connects TRBV5-1 to TRBJ2-3; 7 nucleotides align to TRBD2. This CDR3 is 15 amino acids long. Trimming cost V 4 bases and J 3 bases; bases outside gene matches: 8. Germline V gene data show CDR1 as SGHRS and CDR2 as YFSETQ. The CDR3 sequence is CASSPGTMHTDTQYF. Written as DNA, the CDR3 is TGCGCCAGCAGCCCCGGGACTATGCATACAGATACGCAGTATTTT.

The genes are TRBV7-8 and TRBJ2-5, with 11 bases identical to TRBD2. With V trimmed by 5 bases and J by 0 bases, 8 bases remained unmatched. The length of the CDR3 is 17 residues. Germline values: CDR1 SGHVS, CDR2 FQNEAQ. The DNA of the CDR3 is TGTGCCAGCAGCCCTAAATCTAGCGGGAGGTACCAAGAGACCCAGTACTTC. Translating gives CASSPKSSGRYQETQYF.

This clone is a singleton in its sample. This CDR3 reads CASSLSGGGTEAFF. DNA for the CDR3: TGTGCCAGCAGCTTAAGTGGGGGGGGGACTGAAGCTTTCTTT. The chain has TRBV9 and TRBJ1-1; D may be TRBD1 (5 bases). Between the trimmed V and J ends, which lost 4 bases and 5 bases, there was a span of 15 bases. Germline V gene sequence: CDR1 SGDLS, CDR2 YYNGEE. CDR3 length: 14 residues.

V gene TRBV5-8 combines with J gene TRBJ2-1; maybe TRBD2 (6 bases). V dropped 2 bases and J dropped 8 bases, with 8 bases sitting between them. The CDR3 runs to 12 residues. Germline V CDR1 and CDR2: SGHTS, YDEGEE. The CDR3 nucleotides read TGTGCCAGCAGCTTAGGGACTGATGAGCAGTTCTTC. Encoded protein: CASSLGTDEQFF.

V gene TRBV27 combines with J gene TRBJ2-6; 7 positions match TRBD1. Germline assignment: CDR1 MNHEY and CDR2 SMNVEV (reference sequence). CDR3 length: 20 amino acids. V dropped 0 bases and J dropped 3; count of bases not matched to a gene: 14. CDR3 nucleotide sequence: TGTGCCAGCAGTTTATCAGCCCCCTCTCTAGACAGGGATGGGGCCAACGTCCTGACTTTC. Translated: CASSLSAPSLDRDGANVLTF.

The V call is TRBV7-9, the J call TRBJ2-5; D gene uncertain. The CDR3 runs to 16 residues. Between the trimmed V and J ends, which lost 1 base and 0 bases, there was a span of 12 bases. Germline lookup yields CDR1 SEHNR and CDR2 FQNEAQ (reference sequence). CDR3 sequence: CASSLGAARYQETQYF. The DNA for the CDR3 is TGTGCCAGCAGCTTAGGGGCAGCCCGCTACCAAGAGACCCAGTACTTC.

This clone has a single count. The chain is built from TRBV13 and TRBJ2-3; 9 nucleotides agree with TRBD2. The ends lost 4 bases at V and 6 bases at J; junction bases unmatched: 8. Germline V gene lookup returns CDR1 PRHDT and CDR2 FYEKMQ (reference sequence). The CDR3 runs 15 residues. The CDR3: CASSSRTSARDTQYF. CDR3 sequence (DNA): TGTGCCAGCAGCTCGAGGACTAGCGCGAGGGATACGCAGTATTTT.

This chain joins TRBV6-1 and TRBJ1-4; 8 bases are shared with TRBD1. The CDR3 runs to 15 residues. J was trimmed by 3 bases and V by 9 bases; bases with no gene match: 9. The germline CDR1 and CDR2 sequences are MNHNS and SASEGT. Written as DNA, the CDR3 is TGTGCCAGTACAGGGGGGCGCCTCTCTAATGAAAAACTGTTTTTT. Amino acids: CASTGGRLSNEKLFF.

This chain joins TRBV11-1 and TRBJ1-1; D is ambiguous. V was trimmed by 3 bases and J by 3 bases, leaving 8 bases between them. This CDR3 contains 13 residues. Germline lookup yields CDR1 SGHAT and CDR2 FQDESV (reference sequence). CDR3 in DNA: TGTGCCAGCAGCTTTCAGTCCCACACTGAAGCTTTCTTT. Protein sequence: CASSFQSHTEAFF. The complete variable domain, with remaining parts taken from reference TRBV11-1 and TRBJ1-1, reads EAEVAQSPRYKITEKSQAVAFWCDPISGHATLYWYRQILGQGPELLVQFQDESVVDDSQLPKDRFSAERLKGVDSTLKIQPAELGDSAMYLCASSFQSHTEAFFGQGTRLTVV.

V and J are TRBV7-9 and TRBJ1-5; unclear D gene. The germline CDR1 and CDR2 sequences are SEHNR and FQNEAQ (reference sequence). The CDR3 length is 14 residues. V was shortened by 1 base and J by 5 bases, with 9 bases between the two germline ends. The CDR3 DNA sequence: TGTGCCAGCAGCTTAGACAGTTGGGATCAGCCCCAGCATTTT. Protein product: CASSLDSWDQPQHF.

J is TRBJ1-5 and V is TRBV19, with TRBD1 as a possible D gene (6 bases). The V end lost 5 bases, the J end lost 3 bases, and 14 bases lay between the germline ends. Per germline, CDR1 LNHDA and CDR2 SQIVND (reference sequence). The CDR3 consists of 15 residues. CDR3 sequence (DNA): TGTGCCAGTAGTGTCCGGGACACACTCAATCAGCCCCAGCATTTT. Translated, it gives CASSVRDTLNQPQHF.